This T cell receptor beta chain stems from a study of regulatory T cells in long-lasting Graves disease. Study results and caveats: Public clonotype sharing was higher in persistent than newly diagnosed patients.

The sample holds a few counts of this clonotype. Its antigen is not identified. Time point described: newly diagnosed GD, antithyroid drugs for less than 3 months. Making the TCR library involved RNA that had been extracted from PBMCs. CDR3 regions were amplified by Arm-PCR using iRepertoire HTBI primers to build TCR beta libraries. TCRdb re-analysed the multiplex PCR reads in MiXCR, keeping a single row per CDR3 protein. The sample lists about 500,000 distinct CDR3 sequences, 15% to 20% occurring once. In germline, CDR1 is SNHLY, CDR2 FYNNEI. CDR3 length: 16 residues. With V trimmed by 1 base and J by 1 base, 4 bases remained unmatched. These same data were also listed under a study on T cells in Graves' hyperthyroidism and ophthalmopathy. That work states: Hyperthyroidism, newly diagnosed and lasting under 2 months, affected patients aged 18 to 65. The HTBI primer set was used in a first-round RT-PCR of the TCR CDR3.

The chain couples TRBV2 to TRBJ2-4; 7 nucleotides align to TRBD2. The source is a man aged 40-50 years with Graves disease. Sequencing was performed on peripheral blood mononuclear cells (PBMCs), taken at new diagnosis, from a patient treated with antithyroid drugs. The CDR3 DNA follows: TGTGCCAGCAGTGAAGAGGCGGGAGTGGCCAAAAACATTCAGTACTTC. This codes for CASSEEAGVAKNIQYF.